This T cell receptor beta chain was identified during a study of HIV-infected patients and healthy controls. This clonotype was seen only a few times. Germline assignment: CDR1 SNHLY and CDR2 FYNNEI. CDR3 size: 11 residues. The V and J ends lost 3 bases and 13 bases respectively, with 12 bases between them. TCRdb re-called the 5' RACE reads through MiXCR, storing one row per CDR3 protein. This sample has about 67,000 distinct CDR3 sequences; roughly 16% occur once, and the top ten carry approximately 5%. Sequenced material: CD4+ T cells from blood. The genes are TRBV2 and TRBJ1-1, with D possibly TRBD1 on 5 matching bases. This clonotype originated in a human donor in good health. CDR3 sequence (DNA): TGTGCCAGCAGTGAGGGACGGCCGGGTTTCTTT. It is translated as CASSEGRPGFF.